These 21 T cell receptor beta chains came from one sample sequenced in a study of T cells in Graves' hyperthyroidism and ophthalmopathy (dated by TCRdb to about 2019). The library was produced with multiplex PCR. Sequenced using an Illumina HiSeq 2000. The TCR beta CDR3 regions were amplified from the RNA transcripts. The TCR CDR3 was subjected to a first round of RT-PCR using the HTBI primer set and the Qiagen OneStep RT-PCR kit. TCRdb handled the public reads itself, with Q25 trimming in fastp and clone calling in MiXCR, and kept productive beta chains. For every CDR3 protein sequence, its rows merge into one entry that carries the most common genes and DNA. The sample data list more than 450,000 distinct CDR3 sequences, and roughly 21% of these were observed just once. Of the sample, 45% to 50% is held by the ten largest clones. The specimen was blood. These receptors came from a middle-aged man with Graves' ophthalmopathy.

The sample holds many counts of this clonotype. This chain links TRBV29-1 with TRBJ2-7; maybe TRBD2 (6 bases). CDR1 is SQVTM, CDR2 ANQGSEA, per germline. This CDR3 is built from 12 residues. Between the trimmed V and J ends, which lost 3 bases and 4 bases, there was a span of 10 bases. The CDR3 DNA is TGCAGCGTTGAGCGGGGACCGTACGAGCAGTACTTC. Its protein product is CSVERGPYEQYF.

At least ten counts were recorded for this clonotype. The J gene is TRBJ1-2, the V gene TRBV28; D perhaps matches TRBD1 (6 bases). This CDR3 is 12 amino acids long. Germline V gene lookup returns CDR1 MDHEN and CDR2 SYDVKM. Trimming shortened V by 8 bases and J by 2 bases, and 9 bases separated the two germline ends. CDR3 amino acids: CASLGQNYGYTF. DNA of the CDR3: TGTGCCAGCTTGGGACAAAACTATGGCTACACCTTC.

The chain joins TRBV12-5 to TRBJ2-3; D is unclear. Deletions cut 2 bases from V and 5 bases from J, with 8 bases between. This CDR3 region has 13 residues. Germline values: CDR1 LGHNT, CDR2 FRNRAP. This CDR3 reads CASGLSSVDTQYF. The CDR3 DNA sequence: TGTGCTAGTGGTTTGTCATCCGTAGATACGCAGTATTTT.

The rearrangement joins TRBV7-9 to TRBJ2-1; 11 bases align to TRBD2. CDR3 size: 16 residues. Trimming took 5 bases from V and 7 from J; bases not matched to a gene: 10. CDR1 SEHNR and CDR2 FQNEAQ come from the germline V gene (reference sequence). The CDR3 loop is CASSPLAGGPVNEQFF. CDR3 sequence (DNA): TGTGCCAGCAGCCCATTAGCGGGAGGGCCCGTGAATGAGCAGTTCTTC.

This clonotype was found a few times. Here the CDR3 reads CASSLAVFNEQFF. As DNA, the CDR3 is TGTGCCAGCAGCTTGGCCGTTTTTAATGAGCAGTTCTTC. The V gene is TRBV7-3, the J gene TRBJ2-1; no definite D call. Germline V gene data show CDR1 as SGHTA and CDR2 as FQGTGA. Trimming pared 3 bases from V and 7 bases from J, leaving 10 bases between. CDR3 size: 13 residues.

The rearrangement joins TRBV28 to TRBJ2-1; 8 bases map to TRBD2. V was pared by 5 bases and J by 1 base, with 10 bases of the junction left unmatched. Germline V lookup: CDR1 MDHEN, CDR2 SYDVKM. The CDR3 is 17 amino acids. Here the CDR3 DNA reads TGTGCCAGCAGTCTACCTCAAGCGGGAGATTCCTACAATGAGCAGTTCTTC. Translating it yields CASSLPQAGDSYNEQFF.

This clonotype was detected many times. The V and J genes are TRBV27 and TRBJ2-1; 9 positions agree with TRBD2. The CDR3 sequence is 15 residues long. The ends lost 7 bases at V and 6 bases at J; junction bases unmatched: 10. Germline CDR1 and CDR2: MNHEY and SMNVEV (reference sequence). The CDR3 DNA reads as TGTGCCAGCATCCTACAGGCGGGAGGGGTCAATGAGCAGTTCTTC. Amino acids: CASILQAGGVNEQFF.

In this sample, this clonotype turned up many times. The chain carries TRBV28 and TRBJ2-1; 12 bases agree with TRBD2. The CDR3 totals 18 residues. The ends lost 5 bases at V and 8 bases at J; junction bases unmatched: 16. In germline, CDR1 is MDHEN, CDR2 SYDVKM. CDR3 bases: TGTGCCAGCAGTCCTACCCGACTAGCGGGAGCGTCCCCCGATGAGCAGTTCTTC. Translating gives CASSPTRLAGASPDEQFF. Based on the CDR3 plus reference TRBV28 and TRBJ2-1, the full variable domain is DVKVTQSSRYLVKRTGEKVFLECVQDMDHENMFWYRQDPGLGLRLIYFSYDVKMKEKGDIPEGYSVSREKKERFSLILESASTNQTSMYLCASSPTRLAGASPDEQFFGPGTRLTVL.

There are many counts of this clonotype. The rearrangement joins TRBV28 to TRBJ1-2; no clear D. The CDR3 has 11 residues. In germline, CDR1 is MDHEN, CDR2 SYDVKM. With 8 bases removed from V and 7 bases from J, the gap between germline ends came to 11 bases. The CDR3 spells CASGGISGYTF. CDR3 nucleotide sequence: TGTGCCAGCGGAGGGATCAGTGGCTACACCTTC.

There are many counts of this clonotype. The V and J genes are TRBV6-2 or TRBV6-3 and TRBJ2-7; 11 nucleotides agree with TRBD1. Germline V gene lookup returns CDR1 MNHEY and CDR2 SVGEGT. This CDR3 is built from 15 residues. V shed 4 bases, J shed 2 bases, and the junction held 4 bases outside the gene matches. CDR3 sequence: CASSSGQGVAYEQYF. The CDR3 DNA reads TGTGCCAGCAGTTCGGGACAGGGGGTGGCCTACGAGCAGTACTTC.

This clonotype came up many times. V usage is TRBV30 and J usage is TRBJ2-7; D unresolved. Germline loops: CDR1 GTSNPN, CDR2 SVGIG (reference sequence). The CDR3 extends over 11 amino acids. Trimming stripped 4 bases from V and 9 bases from J, with 13 bases between. This CDR3 is CAWTSLVGQYF. CDR3 bases: TGTGCCTGGACCAGCCTAGTAGGGCAGTACTTC.

In its sample, this clonotype was seen many times. The rearrangement links TRBV6-1 to TRBJ2-3; D possibly uses TRBD1 or TRBD2 (7 bases each). V was pared by 4 bases and J by 6 bases, with 17 bases between. The germline gives CDR1 MNHNS, CDR2 SASEGT. The CDR3 is 15 residues long. The CDR3 bases are TGTGCCAGCAGTGGACAGGGAGGGGGGGGGGATACGCAGTATTTT. Its protein is CASSGQGGGGDTQYF.

This clonotype was detected only a few times. The chain employs TRBV27 and TRBJ2-7; the D gene is possibly TRBD1 (6 bases). Trimming pared 4 bases from V and 4 bases from J, leaving 17 bases between. CDR1 and CDR2 (germline): MNHEY, SMNVEV (reference sequence). CDR3 length: 15 amino acids. The CDR3 is CASSSTGQFRYEQYF. CDR3 nucleotides: TGTGCCAGCAGTTCCACCGGACAGTTTCGGTACGAGCAGTACTTC.

This clonotype was observed a few times. The V and J genes are TRBV28 and TRBJ1-1; D remains ambiguous. The CDR3 has 14 amino acids. Per the germline V gene, CDR1 is MDHEN and CDR2 is SYDVKM. V was clipped by 6 bases and J by 3 bases, with 14 bases between them. The CDR3 DNA reads TGTGCCAGCAGCCCTCTGGGTTTGGACACTGAAGCTTTCTTT. Amino acids: CASSPLGLDTEAFF. Together with reference TRBV28 and TRBJ1-1, the CDR3 gives the full variable domain: DVKVTQSSRYLVKRTGEKVFLECVQDMDHENMFWYRQDPGLGLRLIYFSYDVKMKEKGDIPEGYSVSREKKERFSLILESASTNQTSMYLCASSPLGLDTEAFFGQGTRLTVV.

The rearrangement links TRBV30 to TRBJ2-3; the D is unclear. V was pared by 1 base and J by 4 bases, with 6 bases between. The CDR3 is 12 residues long. The germline V gene has CDR1 GTSNPN and CDR2 SVGIG (reference sequence). The CDR3 is CAWSGQADTQYF. In nucleotides, the CDR3 is TGTGCCTGGAGTGGCCAGGCAGATACGCAGTATTTT. Drawing the rest from reference TRBV30 and TRBJ2-3, the complete variable domain is SQTIHQWPATLVQPVGSPLSLECTVEGTSNPNLYWYRQAAGRGLQLLFYSVGIGQISSEVPQNLSASRPQDRQFILSSKKLLLSDSGFYLCAWSGQADTQYFGPGTRLTVL.

This chain joins TRBV2 and TRBJ1-4, with a possible D match to TRBD1 (5 bases). Germline loops: CDR1 SNHLY, CDR2 FYNNEI. Trimming stripped 4 bases from V and 7 bases from J, with 10 bases between. The CDR3 has 13 amino acids. CDR3 sequence (DNA): TGTGCCAGCAGTGGGGGGGGGGGTGAAAAACTGTTTTTT. Protein sequence: CASSGGGGEKLFF.

The rearrangement joins TRBV28 to TRBJ1-5, with TRBD1 identical over 7 bases. The CDR3 is 14 residues long. CDR1 is MDHEN, CDR2 SYDVKM, per germline. With V trimmed by 6 bases and J by 3 bases, 5 bases remained unmatched. The CDR3: CASRLQGINQPQHF. The CDR3 DNA sequence: TGTGCCAGCAGATTACAGGGGATCAATCAGCCCCAGCATTTT.

V usage is TRBV7-4 and J usage is TRBJ2-7; D is tentatively TRBD1 or TRBD2 (5 bases each). Deletions cut 3 bases from V and 6 bases from J, with 18 bases between. This CDR3 is 15 amino acids long. CDR1 SGHVT and CDR2 SQSDAQ come from the germline V gene. For the CDR3, the DNA is TGTGCCAGCAGCTTGGCCGGGACCCCCGACGGCGAGCAGTACTTC. Translation: CASSLAGTPDGEQYF.

This clonotype was detected only a few times. The chain couples TRBV15 to TRBJ2-7, with D possibly being TRBD1 (5 bases). Deletions cut 0 bases from V and 2 bases from J, with 14 bases between. Germline loops: CDR1 LNHNV, CDR2 YYDKDF (reference sequence). The CDR3 loop spans 16 amino acids. CDR3 in DNA: TGTGCCACCAGCAGAGATCTAAAACAGGCCGCCTACGAGCAGTACTTC. This sequence encodes CATSRDLKQAAYEQYF.

The chain links TRBV2 to TRBJ1-2; no reliable D call. CDR1 and CDR2 from the germline V gene are SNHLY and FYNNEI. The V gene lost 5 bases and the J gene lost 1 base, with 14 bases spanning the gap. This CDR3 contains 15 residues. The CDR3 sequence: CASSTNKLLNYGYTF. The CDR3 nucleotides are TGTGCCAGCAGTACCAACAAGTTACTTAACTATGGCTACACCTTC.

This clonotype was detected only a few times. The chain joins TRBV30 to TRBJ1-6; D possibly corresponds to TRBD1 (5 bases). Germline CDR1 GTSNPN, CDR2 SVGIG (reference sequence). The CDR3 has 15 residues. V lost 5 bases and J 9 bases, leaving 20 bases between the germline ends. The CDR3 coding sequence is TGTGCCTGGGGTTACCCCGGGACTACTATTTCACCCCTCCACTTT. Translating it yields CAWGYPGTTISPLHF.